This TCR beta chain derives from a study of Ad26.COV2.S vaccination and SARS-CoV-2 variants. Broader study findings: An underestimation of total T cell responses may have resulted from the TCR breadth and depth analyses. A substantial breadth of spike-specific CD8+ and CD4+ T cell responses after vaccination has been reported.

Data came from immunoSEQ multiplex PCR; TCRdb stores just in-frame clones and leaves some out. The sample includes approximately 480,000 clones, approximately 88% of them seen just once. Noted treatment: around 19 received Ad26.COV2.S at low or high dose, single or two shots; several received placebo; per-sample allocation not given. Samples came from day 63 after the first vaccine or placebo injection. What was given as vaccine was an Ad26 vector encoding Wuhan-strain SARS-CoV-2 spike. The germline CDR1 and CDR2 sequences are SGHTA and FQGTGA. CDR3 length equals 14 residues. Trimming took 3 bases from V and 2 from J; bases not matched to a gene: 0. Concerning this clone: The antigen is undetermined.

Sample: peripheral blood, taken in a trial of Ad26.COV2.S vaccine versus placebo. The rearrangement joins TRBV7-3 to TRBJ1-5; 8 bases line up with TRBD1. This TCR was sampled from a person between 18 and 65 years old who received the Ad26.COV2.S COVID-19 vaccine or a placebo. Here the CDR3 reads CASSLTGGNQPQHF. DNA for the CDR3: TGTGCCAGCAGCTTGACAGGGGGCAATCAGCCCCAGCATTTT.